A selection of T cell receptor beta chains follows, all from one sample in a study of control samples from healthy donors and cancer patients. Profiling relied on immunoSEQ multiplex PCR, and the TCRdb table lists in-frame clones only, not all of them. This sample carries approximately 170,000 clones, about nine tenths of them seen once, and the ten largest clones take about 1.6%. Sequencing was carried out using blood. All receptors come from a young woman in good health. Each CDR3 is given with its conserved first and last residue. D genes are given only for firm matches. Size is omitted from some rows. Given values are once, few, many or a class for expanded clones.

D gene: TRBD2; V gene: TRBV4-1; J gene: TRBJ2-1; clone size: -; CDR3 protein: CASRQLAGAYNEQFF; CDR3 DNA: TGCGCCAGCAGGCAACTAGCGGGGGCCTACAATGAGCAGTTCTTC
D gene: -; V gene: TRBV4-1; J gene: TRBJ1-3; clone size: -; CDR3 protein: CASSAWEGSGNTIYF; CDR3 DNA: TGCGCCAGCAGCGCTTGGGAGGGCTCTGGAAACACCATATATTTT
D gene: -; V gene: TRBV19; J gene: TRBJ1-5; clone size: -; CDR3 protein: CASSLTAAGGPQHF; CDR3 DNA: TGTGCCAGTAGTCTTACGGCCGCGGGTGGGCCCCAGCATTTT
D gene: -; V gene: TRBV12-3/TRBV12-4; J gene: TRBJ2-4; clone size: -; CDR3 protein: CASSWLAKNIQYF; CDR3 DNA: TGTGCCAGCAGTTGGCTAGCCAAAAACATTCAGTACTTC
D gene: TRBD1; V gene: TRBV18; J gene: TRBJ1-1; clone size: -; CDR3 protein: CASSPPQGGNTEAFF; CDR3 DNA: TGTGCCAGCTCACCCCCCCAGGGGGGGAACACTGAAGCTTTCTTT
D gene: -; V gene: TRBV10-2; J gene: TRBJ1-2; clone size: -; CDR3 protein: CASSVAVTYGYTF; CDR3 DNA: TGCGCCAGCAGTGTCGCCGTAACTTATGGCTACACCTTC
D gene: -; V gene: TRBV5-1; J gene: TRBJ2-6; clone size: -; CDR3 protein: CASSGGAAESSGANVLTF; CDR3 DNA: TGCGCCAGCAGTGGGGGGGCGGCCGAGAGCTCTGGGGCCAACGTCCTGACTTTC
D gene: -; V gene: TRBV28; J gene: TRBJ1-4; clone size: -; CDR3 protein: CASRGREKLFF; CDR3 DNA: TGTGCCAGCAGGGGCCGGGAAAAACTGTTTTTT
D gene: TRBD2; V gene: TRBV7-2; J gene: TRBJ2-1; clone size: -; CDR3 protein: CASSSPAGGLGEQFF; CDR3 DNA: TGTGCCAGCAGCTCACCAGCGGGGGGGCTTGGTGAGCAGTTCTTC
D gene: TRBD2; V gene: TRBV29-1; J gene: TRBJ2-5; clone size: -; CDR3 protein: CSVAGQETQYF; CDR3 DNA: TGCAGCGTAGCGGGACAAGAGACCCAGTACTTC
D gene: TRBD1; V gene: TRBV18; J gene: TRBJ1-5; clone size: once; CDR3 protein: CASSPDRGTQPQHF; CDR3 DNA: TGTGCCAGCTCACCTGACAGGGGGACGCAGCCCCAGCATTTT
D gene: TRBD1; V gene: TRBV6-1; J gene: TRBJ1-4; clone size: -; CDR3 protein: CASSGITGATNEKLFF; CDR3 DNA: TGTGCCAGCAGTGGCATAACAGGGGCAACTAATGAAAAACTGTTTTTT
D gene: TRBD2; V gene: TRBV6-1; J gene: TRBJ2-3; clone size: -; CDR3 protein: CASSELSGGADTQYF; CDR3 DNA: TGTGCCAGCAGTGAATTAAGCGGGGGGGCAGATACGCAGTATTTT
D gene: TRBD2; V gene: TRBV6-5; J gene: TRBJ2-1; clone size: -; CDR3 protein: CASSYGPSGSNEQFF; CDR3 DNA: TGTGCCAGCAGTTACGGGCCTAGCGGGAGCAATGAGCAGTTCTTC
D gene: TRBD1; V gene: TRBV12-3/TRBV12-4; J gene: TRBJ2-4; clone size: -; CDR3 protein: CASKDRGDIQYF; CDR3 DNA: TGTGCCAGTAAGGACAGGGGGGACATTCAGTACTTC
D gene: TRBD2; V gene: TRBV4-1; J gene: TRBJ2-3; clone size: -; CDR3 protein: CASSQGTSGDTQYF; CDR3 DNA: TGCGCCAGCAGCCAGGGGACTAGCGGGGATACGCAGTATTTT